These T cell receptor beta chains were read from a single sample in a study of blood T cell repertoires in COVID-19. Sequencing used immunoSEQ multiplex PCR; TCRdb keeps in-frame clones, though not all of them. The table has under 250,000 clones, around three quarters seen once; the top ten hold around 5.8%. Sequencing was performed on peripheral blood. The receptors stem from a woman between 70 and 85 years old with acute or convalescent COVID-19. Both conserved end residues are part of each CDR3. Each record gives: clone size, V gene, D gene, J gene, CDR3 DNA, CDR3 protein. D genes are given only for firm matches. The size field is filled for only some rows; it gives once, few, many or a size class.

-,TRBV11-3,-,TRBJ2-1,TGTGCCAGCAGCTTAGGCGGCGGGATCAATGAGCAGTTCTTC,CASSLGGGINEQFF
-,TRBV10-3,-,TRBJ2-1,TGTGCCACCCTTCGGGGAGCCTCCTACAATGAGCAGTTCTTC,CATLRGASYNEQFF
-,TRBV5-1,-,TRBJ2-1,TGCGCCAGCAGCTTGTTCGGGGGGCTGAGCACCTACAATGAGCAGTTCTTC,CASSLFGGLSTYNEQFF
-,TRBV2,TRBD2,TRBJ2-1,TGTGCCAGCAGGGGTAGCGGGGGCTCCTACAATGAGCAGTTCTTC,CASRGSGGSYNEQFF
-,TRBV5-1,-,TRBJ1-5,TGCGCCAGCAGCCCCGGACTTGAGACAGTCGGGAGGGCTCAGCCCCAGCATTTT,CASSPGLETVGRAQPQHF
-,TRBV7-9,TRBD1,TRBJ1-1,TGTGCCAGCAGCTTCTCAGGGACAGGGGGCTTTGAAGCTTTCTTT,CASSFSGTGGFEAFF
-,TRBV6-5,TRBD1,TRBJ1-1,TGTGCCAGCACCCAAGGGACAGGGAGTCGAGCTTTCTTT,CASTQGTGSRAFF
-,TRBV7-9,-,TRBJ2-3,TGTGCCAGCAGCCTCCTGGGAGGGGGAGATACGCAGTATTTT,CASSLLGGGDTQYF
-,TRBV10-3,TRBD1,TRBJ1-6,TGTGCCATCAGTGACTCGACAGGGGGCTATTCACCCCTCCACTTT,CAISDSTGGYSPLHF
-,TRBV7-2,-,TRBJ2-1,TGTGCCAGCAGCTTAGTCAGCGGAGCCTACAATGAGCAGTTCTTC,CASSLVSGAYNEQFF
few,TRBV18,-,TRBJ2-3,TGTGCCAGCTCTACCCTAGGGGGGGCGGTCACAGATACGCAGTATTTT,CASSTLGGAVTDTQYF
-,TRBV9,TRBD2,TRBJ2-2,TGTGCCAGCAGCGTAGAGTCGGGAGGGAACACCGGGGAGCTGTTTTTT,CASSVESGGNTGELFF
-,TRBV28,-,TRBJ1-2,TGTGCCAGCAGTTTGTTTGGGGCTCGGGGCTACACCTTC,CASSLFGARGYTF
once,TRBV2,TRBD1,TRBJ2-3,TGTGCCAGCAGAGAGGACAGGACCCGCACAGATACGCAGTATTTT,CASREDRTRTDTQYF
-,TRBV19,-,TRBJ2-7,TGTGCCAGTAGTGTGAACAGGGCCCCTCCAGCCGAGCAGTACTTC,CASSVNRAPPAEQYF
few,TRBV7-9,TRBD1,TRBJ1-1,TGTGCCAGCAGCTTAGAGACAGGGGGGTCCGGGTATGGGGCTTTCTTT,CASSLETGGSGYGAFF
-,TRBV7-3,TRBD1,TRBJ2-1,TGTGCCAGCAGCCCCGGACAGGGGAGTATCAATGAGCAGTTCTTC,CASSPGQGSINEQFF
-,TRBV18,-,TRBJ1-2,TGTGCCAGCTCACCACCGGGAGGGGAGCGGCGCCCTAACTATGGCTACACCTTC,CASSPPGGERRPNYGYTF
once,TRBV10-3,-,TRBJ1-5,TGTGCCATCAGAGCAGTTGGAGAGGGTCAGCCCCAGCATTTT,CAIRAVGEGQPQHF
-,TRBV7-3,-,TRBJ2-1,TGTGCCAGCAGCTTAGTACACTCCTACAATGAGCAGTTCTTC,CASSLVHSYNEQFF
-,TRBV10-3,-,TRBJ2-5,TGTGCCATCAGTGAAGGAGCGGGTGAGACCCAGTACTTC,CAISEGAGETQYF
-,TRBV4-1,TRBD2,TRBJ2-1,TGCGCCAGCAGCCAACCGACTAGCGGTCGCTACAATGAGCAGTTCTTC,CASSQPTSGRYNEQFF
-,TRBV7-6,TRBD2,TRBJ2-2,TGTGCCAGCAGCCCCCGTAGCGGGGACGGCACCGGGGAGCTGTTTTTT,CASSPRSGDGTGELFF
few,TRBV5-1,TRBD1,TRBJ1-4,TGCGCCAGCAGCCAATTTGGACAGGGGCAGAATGAAAAACTGTTTTTT,CASSQFGQGQNEKLFF
-,TRBV12-5,TRBD1,TRBJ2-2,TGTGCTAGTGGTTCTGCCGCCGGGACAGGGAGCACCGGGGAGCTGTTTTTT,CASGSAAGTGSTGELFF
-,TRBV7-2,-,TRBJ1-2,TGTGCCAGCAGCTTAGAGGGAGGGAAGGGCTACACCTTC,CASSLEGGKGYTF
-,TRBV24-1,TRBD2,TRBJ2-1,TGTGCCACCAGTGATTTCGGCCGGGGGGACCACAATGAGCAGTTCTTC,CATSDFGRGDHNEQFF
-,TRBV11-2,-,TRBJ2-1,TGTGCCAGCAGCTTAACCGGGTACCACAATGAGCAGTTCTTC,CASSLTGYHNEQFF
-,TRBV5-6,TRBD2,TRBJ2-7,TGTGCCAGCAGCCCTAGGGGACTAGCGGGAGATTACGAGCAGTACTTC,CASSPRGLAGDYEQYF
-,TRBV2,-,TRBJ1-2,TGTGCCAGCCGGCCCCGCGGTCTTACGGATGGCTACACCTTC,CASRPRGLTDGYTF
once,TRBV6-6,TRBD2,TRBJ2-5,TGTGCCAGCAGTTACTTCCGGGAGGTTGGGGAGACCCAGTACTTC,CASSYFREVGETQYF
-,TRBV20-1,-,TRBJ2-1,TGCAGCGCAAGTGCAACGACATACAATGAGCAGTTCTTC,CSASATTYNEQFF
-,TRBV14,TRBD2,TRBJ2-2,TGTGCCAGCAGCCAACTAGCGGGAGGTGACACCGGGGAGCTGTTTTTT,CASSQLAGGDTGELFF
-,TRBV20-1,-,TRBJ1-1,TGCAGTGCTAGCTCAGGGTTAGAAGCTTTCTTT,CSASSGLEAFF
-,TRBV2,TRBD1,TRBJ2-5,TGTGCCAGCAGTGATAGGTACAGGGGGCTGGGAGAGACCCAGTACTTC,CASSDRYRGLGETQYF
-,TRBV29-1,TRBD2,TRBJ2-1,TGCAGCGTTCGAACTAGCGGGACTTACAATGAGCAGTTCTTC,CSVRTSGTYNEQFF
-,TRBV5-4,-,TRBJ2-1,TGTGCCAGCAGCTTGGTGCAGGGAAACTACAATGAGCAGTTCTTC,CASSLVQGNYNEQFF
-,TRBV5-1,TRBD2,TRBJ2-1,TGCGCCAGCAGCTTGCTAGCGGGAGGCTCCTACAATGAGCAGTTCTTC,CASSLLAGGSYNEQFF
few,TRBV5-1,TRBD1,TRBJ2-7,TGCGCCAGCAGTTTGACAGGGGGCGACGAGCAGTACTTC,CASSLTGGDEQYF
-,TRBV4-2,-,TRBJ2-1,TGTGCCAGCAGCCAATCAAATACATACAATGAGCAGTTCTTC,CASSQSNTYNEQFF
few,TRBV5-1,-,TRBJ2-5,TGCGCCAGCAGCCATAATGAGGGCAAGGAGACCCAGTACTTC,CASSHNEGKETQYF
-,TRBV7-2,-,TRBJ2-7,TGTGCCAGCAGCTTAGATCGCGGCAGGGTTGCCGAGCAGTACTTC,CASSLDRGRVAEQYF
many,TRBV19,-,TRBJ1-1,TGTGCCAGTAGTAGTTGGACATTCACTGAAGCTTTCTTT,CASSSWTFTEAFF